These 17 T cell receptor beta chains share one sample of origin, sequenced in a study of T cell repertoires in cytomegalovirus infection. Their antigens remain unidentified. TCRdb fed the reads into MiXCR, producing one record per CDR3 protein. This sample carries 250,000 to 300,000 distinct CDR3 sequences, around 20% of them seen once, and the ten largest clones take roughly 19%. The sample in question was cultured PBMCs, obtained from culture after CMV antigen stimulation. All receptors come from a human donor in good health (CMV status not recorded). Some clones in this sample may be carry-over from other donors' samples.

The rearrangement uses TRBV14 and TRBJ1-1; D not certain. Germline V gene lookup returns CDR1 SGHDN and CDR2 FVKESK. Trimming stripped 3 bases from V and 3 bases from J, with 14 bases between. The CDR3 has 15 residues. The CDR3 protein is CASSQRTGGYTEAFF. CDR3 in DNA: TGTGCCAGCAGCCAGAGGACGGGCGGGTACACTGAAGCTTTCTTT.

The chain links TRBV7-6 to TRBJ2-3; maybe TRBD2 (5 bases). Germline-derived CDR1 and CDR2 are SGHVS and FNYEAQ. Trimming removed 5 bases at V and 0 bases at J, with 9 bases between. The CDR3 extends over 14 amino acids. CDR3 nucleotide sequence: TGTGCCAGCAGCCACCGGACTAGCACAGATACGCAGTATTTT. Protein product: CASSHRTSTDTQYF. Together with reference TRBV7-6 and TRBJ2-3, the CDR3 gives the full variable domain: GAGVSQSPRYKVTKRGQDVALRCDPISGHVSLYWYRQALGQGPEFLTYFNYEAQQDKSGLPNDRFSAERPEGSISTLTIQRTEQRDSAMYRCASSHRTSTDTQYFGPGTRLTVL.

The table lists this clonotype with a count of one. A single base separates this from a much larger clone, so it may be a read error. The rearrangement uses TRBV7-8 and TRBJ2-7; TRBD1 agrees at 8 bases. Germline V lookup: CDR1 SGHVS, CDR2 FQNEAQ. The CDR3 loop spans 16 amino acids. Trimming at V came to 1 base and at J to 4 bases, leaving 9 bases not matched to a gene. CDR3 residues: CASSLEGRGQGYEQYF. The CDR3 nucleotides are TGTGCCAGCAGCTTAGAGGGCAGGGGGCAAGGGTACGAGCAGTACTTC.

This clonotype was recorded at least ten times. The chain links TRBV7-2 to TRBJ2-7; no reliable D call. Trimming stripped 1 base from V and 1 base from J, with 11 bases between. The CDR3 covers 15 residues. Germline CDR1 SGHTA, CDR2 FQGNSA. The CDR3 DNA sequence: TGTGCCAGCAGCTTAGGGGGAACAGAGTCCTACGAGCAGTACTTC. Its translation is CASSLGGTESYEQYF.

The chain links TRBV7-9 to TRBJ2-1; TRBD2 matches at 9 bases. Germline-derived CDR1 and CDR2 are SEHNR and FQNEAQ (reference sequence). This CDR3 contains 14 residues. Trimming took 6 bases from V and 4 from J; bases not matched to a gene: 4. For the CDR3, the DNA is TGTGCCAGCAGTCCGAGCGGGAGGTACAATGAGCAGTTCTTC. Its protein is CASSPSGRYNEQFF.

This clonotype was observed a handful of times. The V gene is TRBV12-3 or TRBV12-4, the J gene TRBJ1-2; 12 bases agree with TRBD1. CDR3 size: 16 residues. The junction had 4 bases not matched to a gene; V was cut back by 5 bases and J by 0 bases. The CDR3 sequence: CASSRDRGRTNYGYTF. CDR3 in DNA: TGTGCCAGCAGTAGGGACAGGGGGCGGACTAACTATGGCTACACCTTC.

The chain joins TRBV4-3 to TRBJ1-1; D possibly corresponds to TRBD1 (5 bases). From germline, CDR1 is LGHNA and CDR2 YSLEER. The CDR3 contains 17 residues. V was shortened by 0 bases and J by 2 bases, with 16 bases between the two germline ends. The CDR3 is CASSQDPHLGVNTEAFF. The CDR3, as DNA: TGCGCCAGCAGCCAAGATCCTCACCTGGGGGTAAACACTGAAGCTTTCTTT.

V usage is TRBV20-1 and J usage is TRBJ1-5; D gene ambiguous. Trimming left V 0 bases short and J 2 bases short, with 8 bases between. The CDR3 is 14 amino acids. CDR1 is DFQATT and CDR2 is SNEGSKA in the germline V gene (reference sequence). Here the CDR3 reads CSARETVGNQPQHF. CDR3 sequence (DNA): TGCAGTGCTAGAGAGACGGTCGGCAATCAGCCCCAGCATTTT.

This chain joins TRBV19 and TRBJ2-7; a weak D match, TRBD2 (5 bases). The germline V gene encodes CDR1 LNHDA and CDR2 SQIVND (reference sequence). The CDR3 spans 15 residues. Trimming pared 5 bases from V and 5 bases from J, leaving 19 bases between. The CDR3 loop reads CASSQEPSSAHEQYF. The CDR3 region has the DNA TGTGCCAGTAGTCAGGAGCCTAGCTCGGCGCACGAGCAGTACTTC.

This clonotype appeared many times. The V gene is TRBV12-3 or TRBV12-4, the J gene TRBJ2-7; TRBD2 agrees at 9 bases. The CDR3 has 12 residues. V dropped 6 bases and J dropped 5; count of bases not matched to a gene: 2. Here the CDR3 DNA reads TGTGCCAGCAGACTAGCGGGCCACGAGCAGTACTTC. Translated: CASRLAGHEQYF.

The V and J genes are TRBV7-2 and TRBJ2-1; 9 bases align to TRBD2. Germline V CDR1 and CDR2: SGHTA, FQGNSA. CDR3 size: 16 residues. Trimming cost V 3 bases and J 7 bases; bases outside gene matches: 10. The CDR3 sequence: CASSFSGSLTGNEQFF. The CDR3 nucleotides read TGTGCCAGCAGCTTTAGCGGGAGCTTAACAGGGAATGAGCAGTTCTTC.

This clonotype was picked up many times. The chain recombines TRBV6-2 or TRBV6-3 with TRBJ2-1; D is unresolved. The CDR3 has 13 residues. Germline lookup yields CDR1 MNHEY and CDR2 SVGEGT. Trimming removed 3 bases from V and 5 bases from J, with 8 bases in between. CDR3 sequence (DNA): TGTGCCAGCAGTTATCTTAGGAACAATGAGCAGTTCTTC. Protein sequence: CASSYLRNNEQFF.

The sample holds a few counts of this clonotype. CDR3 DNA sequence: TGTGCCAGCAGTTCCACAGGACGCCCCGGACAGGAAAAACTGTTTTTT. It translates to CASSSTGRPGQEKLFF. This rearrangement joins TRBV12-3 or TRBV12-4 to TRBJ1-4, with D possibly being TRBD1 (6 bases). Trimming pared 4 bases from V and 8 bases from J, leaving 20 bases between. This CDR3 spans 16 amino acids.

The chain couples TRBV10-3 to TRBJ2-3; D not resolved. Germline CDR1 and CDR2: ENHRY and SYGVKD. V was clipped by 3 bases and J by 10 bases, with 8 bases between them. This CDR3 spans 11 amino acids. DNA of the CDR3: TGTGCCATCAGTGATCGGCTAGCGCAGTATTTT. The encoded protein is CAISDRLAQYF.

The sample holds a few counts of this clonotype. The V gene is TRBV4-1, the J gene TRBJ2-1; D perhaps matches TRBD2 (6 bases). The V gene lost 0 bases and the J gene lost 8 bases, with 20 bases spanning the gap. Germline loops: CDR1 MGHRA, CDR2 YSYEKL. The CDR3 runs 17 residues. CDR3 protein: CASSQEGVGLAKDEQFF. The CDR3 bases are TGCGCCAGCAGCCAAGAAGGAGTTGGGCTAGCGAAGGATGAGCAGTTCTTC.

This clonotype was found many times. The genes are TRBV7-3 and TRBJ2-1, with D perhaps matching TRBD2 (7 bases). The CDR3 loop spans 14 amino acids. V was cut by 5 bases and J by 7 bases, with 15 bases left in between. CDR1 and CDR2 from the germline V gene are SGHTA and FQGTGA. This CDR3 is CASSRDYQGNEQFF. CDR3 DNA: TGTGCCAGCAGCAGGGACTATCAGGGGAATGAGCAGTTCTTC.

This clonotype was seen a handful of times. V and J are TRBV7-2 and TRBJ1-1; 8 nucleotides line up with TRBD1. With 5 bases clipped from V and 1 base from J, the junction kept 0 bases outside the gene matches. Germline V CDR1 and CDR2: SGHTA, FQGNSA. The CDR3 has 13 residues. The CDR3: CASSDRGNTEAFF. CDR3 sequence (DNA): TGTGCCAGCAGCGACAGGGGGAACACTGAAGCTTTCTTT. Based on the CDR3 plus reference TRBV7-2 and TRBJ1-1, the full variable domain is GAGVSQSPSNKVTEKGKDVELRCDPISGHTALYWYRQSLGQGLEFLIYFQGNSAPDKSGLPSDRFSAERTGGSVSTLTIQRTQQEDSAVYLCASSDRGNTEAFFGQGTRLTVV.